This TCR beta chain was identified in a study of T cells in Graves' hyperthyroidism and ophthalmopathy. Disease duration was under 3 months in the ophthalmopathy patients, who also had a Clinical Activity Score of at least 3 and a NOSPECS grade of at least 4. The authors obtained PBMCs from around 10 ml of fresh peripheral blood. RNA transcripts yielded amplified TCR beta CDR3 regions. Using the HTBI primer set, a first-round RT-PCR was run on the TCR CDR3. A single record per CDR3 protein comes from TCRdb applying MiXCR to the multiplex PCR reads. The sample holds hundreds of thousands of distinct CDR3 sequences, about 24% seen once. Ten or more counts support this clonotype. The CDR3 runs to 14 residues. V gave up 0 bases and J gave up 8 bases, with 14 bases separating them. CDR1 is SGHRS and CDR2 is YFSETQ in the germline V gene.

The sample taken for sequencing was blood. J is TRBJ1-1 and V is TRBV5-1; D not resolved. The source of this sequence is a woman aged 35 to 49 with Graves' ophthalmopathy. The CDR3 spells CASSLAVHGIEAFF. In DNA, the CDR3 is TGCGCCAGCAGCTTGGCAGTCCATGGGATCGAAGCTTTCTTT.